This T cell receptor beta chain derives from a study of somatic mutations in cytotoxic T cells in rheumatoid arthritis. Method: immunoSEQ multiplex PCR; TCRdb's copy keeps in-frame clones and lacks some. Here the sample spans about 25,000 clones, 70% to 80% being singletons. As for this clone: The antigen remains undetermined.

General study points: The study found no significant difference in CD8+ T-cell clonality between rheumatoid arthritis patients and age-matched healthy controls.

The trim removed 1 base at V and 4 bases at J, leaving 1 base unmatched. Germline V CDR1 and CDR2: LNHDA, SQIVND (reference sequence). This CDR3 is 15 amino acids long. The sequence was obtained from a woman younger than 30 in good health. The chain joins TRBV19 to TRBJ2-2, with 9 bases matching TRBD2. What was sequenced was CD8+ T cells sorted from blood. The CDR3: CASSIGSGSTGELFF. CDR3 bases: TGTGCCAGTAGTATAGGTAGCGGGAGCACCGGGGAGCTGTTTTTT.